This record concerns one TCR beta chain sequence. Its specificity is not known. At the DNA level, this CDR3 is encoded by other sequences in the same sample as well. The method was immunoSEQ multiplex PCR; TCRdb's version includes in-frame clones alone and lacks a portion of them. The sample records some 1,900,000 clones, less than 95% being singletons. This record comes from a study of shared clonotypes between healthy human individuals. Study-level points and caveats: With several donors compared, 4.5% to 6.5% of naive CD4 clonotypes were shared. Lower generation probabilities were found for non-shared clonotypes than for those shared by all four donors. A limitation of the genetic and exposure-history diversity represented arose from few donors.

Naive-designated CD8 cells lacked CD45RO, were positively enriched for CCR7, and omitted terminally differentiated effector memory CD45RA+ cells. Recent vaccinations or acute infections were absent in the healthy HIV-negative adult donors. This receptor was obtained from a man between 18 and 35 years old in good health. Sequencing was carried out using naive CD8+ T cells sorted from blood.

The CDR3 sequence: CASSLAESYGYTF. The CDR3 nucleotides are TGTGCCAGCAGCTTGGCGGAAAGCTATGGCTACACCTTC. The J gene is TRBJ1-2, the V gene TRBV5-4; D is ambiguous. The ends were cut back, 0 bases at V and 4 bases at J, with 7 bases in the middle. CDR3 size: 13 residues. CDR1 is SGHNT and CDR2 is YYREEE in the germline V gene (reference sequence).